Here is one T cell receptor beta chain with its context. Its antigen is as yet unknown. The same CDR3 can be traced to other DNA sequences in this sample. The data belong to a study of cytomegalovirus exposure and HLA in healthy donors. Study-level information: Later, an analysis reported that the approximately 120 validation repertoires had used the same platform as the approximately 660 first-cohort repertoires.

CDR1 is MNHEY and CDR2 is SMNVEV in the germline V gene (reference sequence). V was cut by 3 bases and J by 2 bases, with 7 bases left in between. The CDR3 loop spans 13 amino acids. Whole-study results and caveats: There were some public TCRs occurring in many donors, but most TCR sequences were rare.

Produced via immunoSEQ multiplex PCR; TCRdb's table is partial and in-frame only. The data show 220,000 or so clones, around 80% seen once. The specimen sequenced was PBMCs. The chain combines TRBV27 with TRBJ2-5; no reliable D call. The clonotype was recovered from a woman in her 30s in good health and CMV-seropositive. CDR3 protein: CASSFSDQETQYF. CDR3 DNA sequence: TGTGCCAGCAGTTTTTCGGATCAAGAGACCCAGTACTTC.